These 9 T cell receptor beta chains share one sample of origin, sequenced in a study of blood T cell repertoires in COVID-19. Data came from immunoSEQ multiplex PCR; TCRdb stores just in-frame clones and leaves some out. This table holds 69,000 or so clones, roughly 80% found once. The sample comprised peripheral blood. These receptors were taken from a woman of 80 years or more with acute or convalescent COVID-19.

V is TRBV5-1 and J is TRBJ2-5; 8 bases line up with TRBD1. CDR3 length equals 15 residues. Germline V gene lookup returns CDR1 SGHRS and CDR2 YFSETQ. V trimming: 4 bases; J trimming: 3 bases; junction bases outside the gene matches: 8. The CDR3 is CASSLRQGREETQYF. CDR3 nucleotides: TGCGCCAGCAGCCTCCGACAGGGGCGGGAAGAGACCCAGTACTTC.

The rearrangement uses TRBV4-1 and TRBJ1-1; the D gene is possibly TRBD1 (5 bases). Trimming took off 0 bases at V and 4 bases at J, with 21 bases between the two ends. This CDR3 has 18 residues. CDR1 is MGHRA, CDR2 YSYEKL, per germline. The CDR3 nucleotides read TGCGCCAGCAGCCAAGAAGGGACTTTATGGGAAAGGAGCACTGAAGCTTTCTTT. Its protein product is CASSQEGTLWERSTEAFF.

The chain joins TRBV21-1 to TRBJ1-2; the listed D gene, TRBD1, was not tested against the DNA. TRBV21-1 is a documented pseudogene. The CDR3 runs 12 residues. CDR3 nucleotide sequence: TGTGCCAGCAGCAAAGCGGCTGATGGCTACACCTTC. This sequence encodes CASSKAADGYTF.

The chain employs TRBV5-4 and TRBJ2-2, with 8 bases matching TRBD2. The CDR3 totals 17 residues. CDR1 is SGHNT, CDR2 YYREEE, per germline (reference sequence). J gave up 4 bases and V 1 base, and 9 bases lay outside the gene matches. CDR3 nucleotide sequence: TGTGCCAGCAGCTTGTTTTTCGGGGGGGGTGGCACCGGGGAGCTGTTTTTT. It codes for CASSLFFGGGGTGELFF.

Concerning this clone: Mismatch with germline at one junction end may stem from a read error. The CDR3 sequence is CASRPRQAINDGYTF. DNA of the CDR3: TGTGCCAGCAGACCTCGACAGGCAATTAACGATGGCTACACCTTC. The chain joins TRBV6-6 to TRBJ1-2, with D perhaps TRBD1 (6 bases). The CDR3 is 15 residues long. Germline V CDR1 and CDR2: MNHNY, SVGAGI (reference sequence).

The chain employs TRBV10-3 and TRBJ2-7; a weak D match, TRBD1 (6 bases). Looked up from germline, CDR1 is ENHRY and CDR2 is SYGVKD. This CDR3 has 15 residues. V lost 4 bases, J lost 6 bases, and 19 bases lay in between. This CDR3 is CAISGPAGASREQYF. The CDR3 DNA is TGTGCCATCAGTGGTCCAGCAGGGGCTAGTCGCGAGCAGTACTTC.

This clone was found a few times. For the CDR3, the DNA is TGTGCCTGGAGCGGGGTCTTAGGTGAAAAACTGTTTTTT. Protein sequence: CAWSGVLGEKLFF. V usage is TRBV30 and J usage is TRBJ1-4, with D unresolved. Germline CDR1 GTSNPN, CDR2 SVGIG (reference sequence). V lost 3 bases and J 7 bases, leaving 12 bases between the germline ends. This CDR3 is 13 amino acids long.

This chain links TRBV4-1 with TRBJ2-7, with a possible D match to TRBD2 (5 bases). The V gene's germline CDR1 is MGHRA and CDR2 YSYEKL. This CDR3 is built from 13 residues. Trimming pared 5 bases from V and 7 bases from J, leaving 15 bases between. DNA for the CDR3: TGCGCCAGCAGCAGGCAAAGGCGGAGGGAGCAGTACTTC. As protein: CASSRQRRREQYF.

This chain connects TRBV19 to TRBJ1-4; D gene unclear. This CDR3 has 13 residues. Trimming shortened V by 9 bases and J by 6 bases, and 14 bases separated the two germline ends. CDR1 is LNHDA and CDR2 is SQIVND in the germline V gene (reference sequence). The chain's CDR3 is CASRGREYEKLFF. CDR3 nucleotides: TGTGCCAGCCGAGGGAGGGAGTATGAAAAACTGTTTTTT.